The present TCR beta chain was sequenced within a study of blood T cells in healthy people across ages. This clonotype was seen a few times. CDR1 is LNHDA and CDR2 is SQIVND in the germline V gene (reference sequence). The CDR3 is made up of 13 amino acids. V was cut by 6 bases and J by 10 bases, with 18 bases left in between. Healthy Caucasian individuals from Russia aged roughly 6 to 100 were enrolled as donors. Primed by a sample-barcoded 5' primer and a J-beta primer mix, a second PCR proceeded for about 6 to 12 cycles. TCRdb reprocessed the 5' RACE reads via MiXCR and lists one record per CDR3 protein. The profile shows 550,000 to 600,000 distinct CDR3 sequences, roughly 29% of them singletons.

The rearrangement uses TRBV19 and TRBJ1-2, with D perhaps TRBD1 (6 bases). Sequenced material: blood. The TCR originated in a woman between 65 and 79 years old in good health. This CDR3 reads CASRLIQGNDYTF. DNA for the CDR3: TGTGCCAGTAGGTTGATACAGGGCAATGACTACACCTTC.